The rows below give T cell receptor beta chains drawn from one sample of a study of blood T cell repertoires in COVID-19. The table came from immunoSEQ multiplex PCR; TCRdb's copy has only in-frame clones and leaves some out. The repertoire includes 70,000 or so clones, approximately 90% of them detected once, and roughly 7% sits in the top ten. The sequenced sample was peripheral blood. These receptors came from a woman in her forties or fifties with acute or convalescent COVID-19. CDR3s include the opening cysteine and the closing phenylalanine or tryptophan.

length: 15; V: TRBV5-1; CDR3: CASSLAGTGVQPQHF
length: 12; V: TRBV5-4; CDR3: CASSSDNYGYTF
length: 14; V: TRBV28; CDR3: CASSLGGDNYGYTF
length: 16; V: TRBV7-6; CDR3: CASSLEAGGIGQPQHF
length: 15; V: TRBV7-3; CDR3: CASSLVAATYNEQFF
length: 15; V: TRBV6-1; CDR3: CASSELQVLNTEAFF
length: 15; V: TRBV19; CDR3: CASRISGQRNTEAFF
length: 14; V: TRBV7-9; CDR3: CASSFGQYDQPQHF
length: 13; V: TRBV14; CDR3: CASSQDPRAGQYF
length: 13; V: TRBV19; CDR3: CASIPTGDYGYTF
length: 14; V: TRBV29-1; CDR3: CSVDSDRMNTEAFF
length: 16; V: TRBV6-2/TRBV6-3; CDR3: CASSYRGQFPQETQYF
length: 13; V: TRBV4-1; CDR3: CASSQAPTDTQYF
length: 17; V: TRBV5-8; CDR3: CASSLAGTTSGGIEQFF
length: 18; V: TRBV7-6; CDR3: CASSNTGTAYSGANVLTF
length: 17; V: TRBV30; CDR3: CAWSKTGRWRTSYGYTF
length: 13; V: TRBV18; CDR3: CASSQGASYEQYF
length: 12; V: TRBV11-1; CDR3: CASSQRTYEQYF
length: 16; V: TRBV7-2; CDR3: CASSPPSGSSYNEQFF
length: 16; V: TRBV29-1; CDR3: CSGAGLAIGAQETQYF
length: 16; V: TRBV7-6; CDR3: CASSRRQGASRREQYF
length: 16; V: TRBV3-1/TRBV3-2; CDR3: CASSQRSGSSTDTQYF
length: 16; V: TRBV9; CDR3: CASSVLTSSRAFEQFF
length: 13; V: TRBV28; CDR3: CASSLGFEKQLYF
length: 13; V: TRBV23-1; CDR3: CASSLWDRRGYTF
length: 13; V: TRBV7-7; CDR3: CASSLDLYNEQFF
length: 12; V: TRBV5-1; CDR3: CASSQAQGEAFF
length: 14; V: TRBV25-1; CDR3: CASTTGGPWEKLFF
length: 16; V: TRBV5-1; CDR3: CASSWTGGQANEKLFF
length: 15; V: TRBV27; CDR3: CASSLLGQNTGELFF
length: 13; V: TRBV12-3/TRBV12-4; CDR3: CASSGLPNEKLFF
length: 14; V: TRBV30; CDR3: CAGSRGGGQETQYF
length: 13; V: TRBV7-3; CDR3: CASSPDRGNPAFF
length: 14; V: TRBV29-1; CDR3: CSVVSRGSGNTIYF
length: 12; V: TRBV10-1; CDR3: CAGRTGGNTIYF
length: 14; V: TRBV7-9; CDR3: CASDPANSNYGYTF
length: 15; V: TRBV10-3; CDR3: CAITPGQGMNTEAFF
length: 15; V: TRBV2; CDR3: CASHKSARGNTEAFF
length: 14; V: TRBV7-8; CDR3: CASSLAQGAAEQFF
length: 13; V: TRBV6-4; CDR3: CASTAGAGSPLHF
length: 14; V: TRBV6-4; CDR3: CASSVGTGGYGYTF
length: 16; V: TRBV4-1; CDR3: CASSQELGATNTEAFF
length: 16; V: TRBV3-1/TRBV3-2; CDR3: CASSQGASSGANVLTF
length: 15; V: TRBV4-2; CDR3: CASSPSWRDPYEQYF
length: 14; V: TRBV15; CDR3: CATSRDRGGEGAFF
length: 12; V: TRBV11-2; CDR3: CASSFAEAEQYF
length: 11; V: TRBV19; CDR3: CASSRRNEQFF
length: 13; V: TRBV9; CDR3: CASSLTGNTEAFF
length: 15; V: TRBV6-5; CDR3: CASSYSWDSSYEQYF
length: 15; V: TRBV11-2; CDR3: CASSLVSETNEKLFF
length: 14; V: TRBV4-1; CDR3: CASSTGQGGHEQYF